The rows below give T cell receptor beta chains drawn from one sample of a study of T cell repertoires in cytomegalovirus infection. From the reads, TCRdb called clonotypes with MiXCR, one entry per CDR3 protein. Altogether about 120,000 distinct CDR3 sequences are present, 30% being singletons, with the ten largest covering less than 45%. These receptors have no identified antigens. The sample consisted of CD8+ T cells from cultured PBMCs, taken from culture after CMV antigen stimulation. The receptors originated from a human donor in good health (CMV status not recorded). Some clones in this sample may be carry-over from other donors' samples. Each CDR3 is given with its conserved first and last residue. A D gene is named only where the DNA matches it firmly. A row's size may be missing; if present it is once, few, many or a size class.

>.|TRBD1|TRBV28|TRBJ1-2
CASSTGQGTGYGYTF
TGTGCCAGCAGTACGGGACAGGGGACGGGCTATGGCTACACCTTC
>.|.|TRBV3-1|TRBJ2-5
CASSPRGARTQYF
TGTGCCAGCAGCCCCCGGGGGGCTCGGACCCAGTACTTC
>many|TRBD1|TRBV9|TRBJ2-2
CASSALGQTNTGELFF
TGTGCCAGCAGCGCTTTGGGACAGACGAACACCGGGGAGCTGTTTTTT
>few|TRBD1|TRBV27|TRBJ2-6
CASSPTGERNSGANVLTF
TGTGCCAGCAGTCCGACAGGGGAGCGAAACTCTGGGGCCAACGTCCTGACTTTC
>.|TRBD1|TRBV27|TRBJ2-7
CASSPGQRNYEQYF
TGTGCCAGCAGTCCGGGACAGAGGAACTACGAGCAGTACTTC
>.|.|TRBV25-1|TRBJ1-1
CASSELTDEGGAFF
TGTGCCAGCAGTGAATTGACGGACGAAGGGGGAGCTTTCTTT
>.|TRBD2|TRBV7-4|TRBJ2-3
CASSSSRGLPSSTDTQYF
TGTGCCAGCAGCTCCTCGCGGGGACTACCTTCTAGCACAGATACGCAGTATTTT
>.|.|TRBV4-3|TRBJ1-1
CASSQDMSTLTEAFF
TGCGCCAGCAGCCAAGATATGTCAACCCTCACTGAAGCTTTCTTT
>.|.|TRBV7-7|TRBJ2-2
CATRDAAAGELFF
TGTGCTACTCGGGACGCTGCCGCCGGGGAGCTGTTTTTT
>many|TRBD1|TRBV12-3/TRBV12-4|TRBJ2-1
CASSFRTGRTMDYNEQFF
TGTGCCAGCAGTTTTCGGACAGGGAGGACAATGGACTACAATGAGCAGTTCTTC
>.|.|TRBV4-3|TRBJ1-2
CASSPDPNYGYTF
TGCGCCAGCAGCCCGGACCCAAACTATGGCTACACCTTC
>.|TRBD2|TRBV28|TRBJ2-5
CASSLRTSGGQETQYF
TGTGCCAGCAGTTTAAGGACTAGCGGGGGACAAGAGACCCAGTACTTC
>few|TRBD1|TRBV5-5|TRBJ2-2
CASSFTGGNTGELFF
TGTGCCAGCAGCTTCACAGGGGGTAACACCGGGGAGCTGTTTTTT
>many|TRBD1|TRBV28|TRBJ2-7
CASSSQGASSYEQYF
TGTGCCAGCAGTTCTCAGGGGGCGAGCTCCTACGAGCAGTACTTC
>few|.|TRBV5-6|TRBJ2-1
CASSLEKGLVSYNEQFF
TGTGCCAGCAGCTTGGAGAAGGGGTTAGTGTCCTACAATGAGCAGTTCTTC
>few|TRBD1|TRBV23-1|TRBJ2-1
CASTKGTGSYNEQFF
TGCGCCAGCACCAAAGGGACAGGGTCCTACAATGAGCAGTTCTTC
>.|TRBD1|TRBV11-3|TRBJ2-3
CASSPDRGNTDTQYF
TGTGCCAGCAGCCCCGACAGGGGAAACACAGATACGCAGTATTTT
>few|TRBD2|TRBV28|TRBJ2-1
CASSSASGDYNEQFF
TGTGCCAGCAGTTCGGCTAGCGGGGACTACAATGAGCAGTTCTTC
>many|.|TRBV7-9|TRBJ2-2
CASSLVQGTNTGELFF
TGTGCCAGCAGCTTAGTACAGGGAACGAACACCGGGGAGCTGTTTTTT
>.|.|TRBV7-8|TRBJ1-1
CASSPLEGTEAFF
TGTGCCAGCAGCCCCCTCGAGGGCACTGAAGCTTTCTTT
>few|.|TRBV27|TRBJ2-2
CASSFSRVNGELFF
TGTGCCAGCAGTTTTTCCAGGGTGAACGGGGAGCTGTTTTTT
>.|TRBD2|TRBV7-3|TRBJ2-1
CASSLSVTSGGNEQFF
TGTGCCAGCAGCTTATCCGTGACTAGCGGGGGCAATGAGCAGTTCTTC
>many|TRBD1|TRBV5-4|TRBJ1-1
CASSLGAGGTEAFF
TGTGCCAGCAGCTTGGGCGCAGGGGGCACTGAAGCTTTCTTT
>few|TRBD1|TRBV27|TRBJ1-2
CASSFLGPQGWDGYTF
TGTGCCAGCAGTTTTCTCGGACCACAGGGGTGGGATGGCTACACCTTC
>.|TRBD1|TRBV15|TRBJ1-6
CATSLDRVASPLHF
TGTGCCACCAGCCTTGACAGGGTGGCTTCACCCCTCCACTTT
>.|.|TRBV10-3|TRBJ2-7
CAIRKDPWAYEQYF
TGTGCCATCAGGAAGGATCCGTGGGCCTACGAGCAGTACTTC
>many|.|TRBV19|TRBJ1-6
CASSIAGSRNSPLHF
TGTGCCAGTAGTATTGCCGGGTCTCGTAATTCACCCCTCCACTTT
>.|.|TRBV6-6|TRBJ1-5
CASNDQGFEQPQHF
TGTGCCAGCAACGACCAGGGATTTGAACAGCCCCAGCATTTT
>.|.|TRBV29-1|TRBJ2-3
CSVEGQEPSTDTQYF
TGCAGCGTTGAAGGACAGGAACCTAGCACAGATACGCAGTATTTT
>.|.|TRBV5-6|TRBJ1-5
CASSYGGQGSGNQPQHF
TGTGCCAGCAGCTATGGGGGGCAGGGTAGCGGCAATCAGCCCCAGCATTTT
>.|.|TRBV12-3/TRBV12-4|TRBJ2-2
CASSFEGPGELFF
TGTGCCAGCAGTTTTGAAGGGCCCGGGGAGCTGTTTTTT
>many|.|TRBV7-6|TRBJ2-5
CASSFVPGRQETQYF
TGTGCCAGCAGCTTTGTCCCAGGAAGGCAAGAGACCCAGTACTTC
>few|TRBD1|TRBV4-1|TRBJ1-2
CASSQDPLQGTPHGYTF
TGCGCCAGCAGCCAAGACCCTTTACAGGGGACGCCCCATGGCTACACCTTC
>many|TRBD1|TRBV10-3|TRBJ2-7
CAISEDRDYEQYF
TGTGCCATCAGTGAGGACAGGGACTACGAGCAGTACTTC
>once|TRBD1|TRBV5-6|TRBJ2-1
CASSSDRGFPYNEQFF
TGTGCCAGCAGCTCCGACAGGGGGTTTCCCTACAATGAGCAGTTCTTC
>few|.|TRBV12-3/TRBV12-4|TRBJ1-6
CASSSPGGRPLHF
TGTGCTAGCAGTTCCCCCGGGGGGCGACCCCTCCACTTT
>.|.|TRBV7-3|TRBJ2-7
CASSLVDVSCEQYF
TGTGCCAGCAGCTTGGTCGACGTTTCCTGCGAGCAGTACTTC
>.|.|TRBV6-4|TRBJ2-3
CASSVDLTDTQYF
TGTGCCAGCAGTGTAGACCTCACAGATACGCAGTATTTT
>.|TRBD1|TRBV7-2|TRBJ1-6
CASRSRGEGYNSPLHF
TGTGCCAGCAGATCCAGGGGGGAGGGGTATAATTCACCCCTCCACTTT
>.|.|TRBV7-2|TRBJ1-2
CASSLAGTVSGYTF
TGTGCCAGCAGCTTAGCGGGGACCGTGTCGGGCTACACCTTC